These 5 T cell receptor beta chains share one sample of origin, sequenced in a study of prognosis after radiotherapy for stage I lung cancer. Genomic DNA provided the template from which TCR beta CDR3 was amplified by two-round multiplex PCR. Amplification in first-round PCR relied on primers specific to each TRBV and TRBJ gene. From the multiplex PCR reads, TCRdb called clonotypes with MiXCR, one entry per CDR3 protein. The sample has 27,000 or so distinct CDR3 sequences; around 43% are singletons. The material sequenced was PBMCs, taken before or after stereotactic body radiation therapy (not recorded which). The receptors here all came from a donor older than 45 with non-small cell lung cancer.

In this sample, this clonotype turned up many times. V gene TRBV18 combines with J gene TRBJ1-2; D is unclear. Germline lookup yields CDR1 KGHSH and CDR2 LQKENI. With 2 bases removed from V and 0 bases from J, the gap between germline ends came to 4 bases. The CDR3 runs 13 residues. This chain's CDR3 is CASSPSANYGYTF. In DNA form, the CDR3 reads TGTGCCAGCTCACCATCAGCTAACTATGGCTACACCTTC. Complete variable domain (other parts from reference TRBV18 and TRBJ1-2): NAGVMQNPRHLVRRRGQEARLRCSPMKGHSHVYWYRQLPEEGLKFMVYLQKENIIDESGMPKERFSAEFPKEGPSILRIQQVVRGDSAAYFCASSPSANYGYTFGSGTRLTVV.

This clonotype has a count of ten or more. The chain joins TRBV3-1 to TRBJ2-7; TRBD2 agrees at 9 bases. Germline CDR1 and CDR2: LGHDT and YNNKEL (reference sequence). CDR3 length: 13 residues. V lost 4 bases, J lost 6 bases, and 4 bases stayed unmatched. The CDR3 DNA reads as TGTGCCAGCAGCCGGGGGACTAGCCTCGAGCAGTACTTC. Amino acids: CASSRGTSLEQYF.

For this clonotype: A much bigger clone sits one base away, suggesting this may be a read error. The chain carries TRBV30 and TRBJ2-5, with D possibly being TRBD2 (5 bases). CDR3 size: 13 residues. From germline, CDR1 is GTSNPN and CDR2 SVGIG (reference sequence). The CDR3 region is CAWRTGSQETRYF. The CDR3 DNA reads as TGTGCCTGGAGGACGGGGTCCCAAGAGACCCGGTACTTC.

This clonotype showed up many times. This chain uses TRBV6-5 with TRBJ2-5; no firm D call. Germline assignment: CDR1 MNHEY and CDR2 SVGAGI. Trimming pared 4 bases from V and 2 bases from J, leaving 8 bases between. The CDR3 is 13 amino acids. The CDR3 nucleotides are TGTGCCAGCAGTTGGGGTCATCAAGAGACCCAGTACTTC. It encodes CASSWGHQETQYF.

This clonotype was recorded many times. The chain combines TRBV20-1 with TRBJ2-5; D not certain. The CDR3 is 16 residues long. Germline CDR1 and CDR2: DFQATT and SNEGSKA (reference sequence). With 3 bases removed from V and 2 bases from J, the gap between germline ends came to 19 bases. The CDR3 coding sequence is TGCAGTGCTAGTCCTTTACACTCATCGGCGCAAGAGACCCAGTACTTC. It codes for CSASPLHSSAQETQYF.